The rows below give T cell receptor beta chains drawn from one sample of a study of PD-L1 blockade in urothelial cancer. This table comes from immunoSEQ multiplex PCR, and its TCRdb copy is limited to in-frame clones, with some not included. The sample includes about 29,000 clones, more than 75% seen only once; the top ten take about 2%. This specimen was PBMCs, taken around atezolizumab (anti-PD-L1) treatment. These receptors originate from a man between 50 and 59 years old with urothelial cancer. Each CDR3 is given with its conserved first and last residue. Each record gives: CDR3 length, V gene, D gene, clone size, J gene, CDR3 protein, CDR3 DNA. D genes are given only for firm matches. Clone size is stated in some rows and not others, as once, few, many or a class when expanded.

>12|TRBV25-1|-|-|TRBJ2-2
CASSGGPGELFF
TGTGCCAGCAGTGGTGGGCCCGGGGAGCTGTTTTTT
>15|TRBV2|TRBD1|-|TRBJ2-6
CASSVTGVGANVLTF
TGTGCCAGCAGCGTCACAGGGGTCGGGGCCAACGTCCTGACTTTC
>15|TRBV12-5|TRBD1|-|TRBJ1-1
CAGDRGPGMSTEAFF
TGTGCTGGGGACAGGGGCCCGGGGATGAGCACTGAAGCTTTCTTT
>13|TRBV11-3|-|-|TRBJ2-2
CASSSPGYGELFF
TGTGCCAGCAGCTCTCCCGGGTACGGGGAGCTGTTTTTT
>15|TRBV11-2|TRBD2|-|TRBJ2-7
CASSSGGGVSYEQYF
TGTGCCAGCAGCTCGGGTGGGGGGGTATCCTACGAGCAGTACTTC
>17|TRBV28|TRBD2|once|TRBJ2-2
CASSGLSGRAHTGELFF
TGTGCCAGCAGTGGGTTGAGCGGGAGGGCCCACACCGGGGAGCTGTTTTTT
>19|TRBV7-2|TRBD2|-|TRBJ2-7
CASSLEFGLAGGPPYEQYF
TGTGCCAGCAGCTTAGAGTTTGGTCTAGCGGGAGGGCCCCCCTACGAGCAGTACTTC
>11|TRBV21-1|-|-|TRBJ2-7
CASSNCAEQYF
TGTGCCAGCAGCAATTGCGCCGAGCAGTACTTC
>16|TRBV5-6|TRBD1|medium-sized|TRBJ2-2
CASARLGTGNTGELFF
TGTGCCAGCGCCCGGTTGGGGACAGGGAACACCGGGGAGCTGTTTTTT
>15|TRBV27|-|-|TRBJ2-2
CASSPRQGFTGELFF
TGTGCCAGCAGTCCTCGCCAGGGGTTCACCGGGGAGCTGTTTTTT
>17|TRBV5-4|-|-|TRBJ1-3
CASSLAGGLGSGNTIYF
TGTGCCAGCAGCTTGGCCGGGGGGTTGGGCTCTGGAAACACCATATATTTT
>14|TRBV19|-|-|TRBJ1-6
CASSIAGTVPPLHF
TGTGCCAGTAGTATAGCCGGCACAGTGCCACCCCTCCACTTT
>19|TRBV30|TRBD2|-|TRBJ2-5
CAWSGSSLGLAGGQETQYF
TGTGCCTGGAGTGGATCTTCTTTGGGACTAGCGGGGGGGCAGGAGACCCAGTACTTC
>15|TRBV6-5|TRBD2|-|TRBJ2-7
CASSASGGVITEQYF
TGTGCCAGCAGCGCTAGCGGGGGGGTTATAACGGAGCAGTACTTC
>15|TRBV4-3|-|few|TRBJ2-7
CASSQDSGRDYEQYF
TGCGCCAGCAGCCAAGATTCAGGCAGGGACTACGAGCAGTACTTC
>16|TRBV9|TRBD2|-|TRBJ2-5
CASSVRSTGGQETQYF
TGTGCCAGCAGCGTTCGATCAACGGGAGGCCAAGAGACCCAGTACTTC
>16|TRBV21-1|-|-|TRBJ2-7
CASSTEARQGGYEQYF
TGTGCCAGCTCGACCGAAGCCCGCCAGGGAGGTTACGAGCAGTACTTC
>17|TRBV14|TRBD1|-|TRBJ2-3
CASSLKSQGATAGTQYF
TGTGCCAGCAGCCTAAAATCACAGGGGGCCACAGCGGGTACGCAGTATTTT
>14|TRBV28|-|-|TRBJ2-7
CASSPGSEGGEQYF
TGTGCCAGCAGCCCCGGATCGGAGGGAGGCGAGCAGTACTTC
>15|TRBV28|TRBD2|-|TRBJ2-7
CASSAIGIAGDEQYF
TGTGCCAGCAGCGCCATAGGGATAGCGGGAGACGAGCAGTACTTC
>16|TRBV5-8|TRBD2|-|TRBJ2-3
CASSLGDSGGRNTQYF
TGTGCCAGCAGCTTGGGGGATAGCGGGGGTCGAAATACGCAGTATTTT
>13|TRBV6-4|TRBD2|few|TRBJ2-1
CASSRDYRDEQFF
TGTGCCAGCAGCCGGGACTATCGGGATGAGCAGTTCTTC
>15|TRBV6-6|-|-|TRBJ2-1
CASSYEAASMNEQFF
TGTGCCAGCAGTTACGAGGCAGCTTCAATGAATGAGCAGTTCTTC
>16|TRBV4-2|-|-|TRBJ1-3
CASSQGHGISGNTIYF
TGTGCCAGCAGCCAAGGACACGGGATCAGCGGAAACACCATATATTTT
>15|TRBV4-1|TRBD1|-|TRBJ1-1
CASSQVLDRQTEAFF
TGCGCCAGCAGCCAAGTTTTGGACAGGCAGACCGAAGCTTTCTTT
>12|TRBV30|-|-|TRBJ2-2
CAWRMGVGELFF
TGTGCCTGGAGAATGGGAGTCGGGGAGCTGTTTTTT
>17|TRBV18|TRBD1|-|TRBJ1-1
CASSPWTGISRGTEAFF
TGTGCCAGCTCACCTTGGACAGGTATCTCAAGAGGGACTGAAGCTTTCTTT
>15|TRBV5-1|-|-|TRBJ2-2
CASSLSARGFGELFF
TGCGCCAGCAGCTTGAGCGCCAGGGGATTCGGGGAGCTGTTTTTT
>15|TRBV7-8|-|-|TRBJ2-2
CASRTASQNTGELFF
TGTGCCAGCAGGACCGCTAGCCAGAACACCGGGGAGCTGTTTTTT
>15|TRBV6-5|-|-|TRBJ2-7
CASSYSFRGFYEQYF
TGTGCCAGCAGTTACTCCTTCCGGGGATTCTACGAGCAGTACTTC
>20|TRBV27|-|-|TRBJ2-3
CASSFVGVPNSGPSTDTQYF
TGTGCCAGCAGTTTTGTAGGGGTACCAAATAGCGGCCCCAGCACAGATACGCAGTATTTT
>15|TRBV7-8|-|-|TRBJ2-3
CASSVEGGGTDTQYF
TGTGCCAGCAGCGTAGAAGGGGGGGGGACAGATACGCAGTATTTT